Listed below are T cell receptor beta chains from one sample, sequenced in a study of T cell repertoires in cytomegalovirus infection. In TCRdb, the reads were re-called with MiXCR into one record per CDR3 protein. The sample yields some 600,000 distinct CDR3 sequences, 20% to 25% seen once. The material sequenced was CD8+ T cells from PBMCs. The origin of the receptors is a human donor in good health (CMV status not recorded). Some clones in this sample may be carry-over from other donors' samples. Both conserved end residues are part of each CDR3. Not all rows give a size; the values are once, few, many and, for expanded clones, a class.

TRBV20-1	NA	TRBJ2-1	CSARTASDYNEQFF
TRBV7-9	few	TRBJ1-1	CASTDAAGVNTEAFF
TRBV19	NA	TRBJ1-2	CASSPRTAYGYTF
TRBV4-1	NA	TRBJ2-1	CASSPGMEGNEQFF
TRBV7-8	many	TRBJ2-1	CASSAPDWDEQFF
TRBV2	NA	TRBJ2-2	CASLTETGELFF
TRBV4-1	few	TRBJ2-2	CASDGTPTVNTGELFF
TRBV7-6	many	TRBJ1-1	CASSFVAQGNLNTEAFF
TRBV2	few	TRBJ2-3	CASSEEGAGADTQYF
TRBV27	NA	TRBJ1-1	CASSLFFGSNTEAFF
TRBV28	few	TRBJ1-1	CASILPGPVREAFF
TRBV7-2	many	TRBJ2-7	CASSLVGLREEQYF
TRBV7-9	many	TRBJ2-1	CASSLDPGSSEQFF
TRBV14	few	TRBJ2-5	CASSQVLSPRPETQYF
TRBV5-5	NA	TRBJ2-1	CASSHTGLSEQFF
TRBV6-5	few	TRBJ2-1	CASSLTGTPSSYNEQFF
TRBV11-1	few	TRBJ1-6	CASSMDRSSYNSPLHF
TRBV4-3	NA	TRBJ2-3	CASSQNRGRSTDTQYF
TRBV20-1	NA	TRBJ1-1	CSAKQIQNTEAFF
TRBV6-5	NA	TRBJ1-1	CVSSSMNTEAFF
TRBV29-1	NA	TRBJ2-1	CSVIAWGKNEQFF
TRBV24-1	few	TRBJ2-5	CATSDLSGGQGETQYF
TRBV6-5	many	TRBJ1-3	CASSYGGIGNTIYF
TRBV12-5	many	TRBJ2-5	CASGSEPTRRRETQYF
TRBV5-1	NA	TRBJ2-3	CASSFVVAGTSTDTQYF
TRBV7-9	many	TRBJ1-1	CASSSRSGRSGVEAFF
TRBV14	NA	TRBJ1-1	CASSQVDRGLFGDTEAFF
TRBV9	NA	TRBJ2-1	CASSVLRDEQFF
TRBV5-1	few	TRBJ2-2	CASSLFASGAGELFF
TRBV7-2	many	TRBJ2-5	CASSTGLAETQYF
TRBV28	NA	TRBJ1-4	CASSLLPGQGATNEKLFF
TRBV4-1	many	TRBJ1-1	CASSQEGLNTEAFF
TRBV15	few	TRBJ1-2	CATSSRLYYGYTF
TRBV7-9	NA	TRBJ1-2	CANTPPPVGISNYGYTF
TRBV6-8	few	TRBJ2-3	CASSYVSLGGTSTDTQYF
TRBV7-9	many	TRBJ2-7	CASSPDRGEHEQYF
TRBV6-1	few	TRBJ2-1	CAGGSQVIGGNEQFF
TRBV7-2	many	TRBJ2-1	CASSLGVLSYNEQFF
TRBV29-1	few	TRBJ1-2	CSADRGANYGYTF
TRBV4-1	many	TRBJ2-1	CASSQDREQFF
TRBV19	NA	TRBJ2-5	CASSILRGHQETQYF
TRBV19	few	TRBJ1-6	CASSIGGSPLHF
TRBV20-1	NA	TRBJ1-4	CSARPNAGYNEKLFF